Listed here are 3 T cell receptor beta chains from one sample, sequenced in a study of Graves' ophthalmopathy and Graves' hyperthyroidism. The TCR beta CDR3 regions underwent amplification from RNA transcripts. First-round RT-PCR employed HTBI primers, with a second-round multiplex PCR after it. A single record per CDR3 protein comes from TCRdb applying MiXCR to the multiplex PCR reads. The sample holds about 39,000 distinct CDR3 sequences; approximately 50% are singletons and the top ten take about 25%. The sample taken for sequencing was peripheral blood. The source of these receptors is an adult woman with stable Graves' hyperthyroidism.

Ten or more counts support this clonotype. The chain joins TRBV19 to TRBJ1-1; D gene ambiguous. Germline lookup yields CDR1 LNHDA and CDR2 SQIVND (reference sequence). The ends were cut back, 5 bases at V and 5 bases at J, with 15 bases in the middle. This CDR3 contains 14 residues. DNA of the CDR3: TGTGCCAGTAGTGTCGGCGGCAGCAAGACTGAAGCTTTCTTT. Protein: CASSVGGSKTEAFF.

The CDR3 coding sequence is TGTGCCAGCAGCCTTGGAGGGGTCCCTAACTATGGCTACACCTTC. Translated, it gives CASSLGGVPNYGYTF. The chain joins TRBV9 to TRBJ1-2, with D possibly matching TRBD1 (5 bases). The CDR3 totals 15 residues. V was cut by 4 bases and J by 0 bases, with 13 bases left in between. The germline gives CDR1 SGDLS, CDR2 YYNGEE.

The chain links TRBV20-1 to TRBJ2-7; TRBD2 agrees at 9 bases. Trimming took 5 bases from V and 11 from J; bases not matched to a gene: 7. This CDR3 is built from 11 residues. The V gene's germline CDR1 is DFQATT and CDR2 SNEGSKA (reference sequence). The CDR3 is CSALAGAREYF. The CDR3 bases are TGCAGTGCTTTAGCGGGAGCGAGGGAGTACTTC.